These 20 T cell receptor beta chains were all obtained from the same sample, sequenced in a study of beta chain features in type 1 diabetes. The investigators reverse transcribed all of the isolated RNA, so they sequenced expressed TCRB transcripts. The protocol was immunoSEQ multiplex PCR, while the TCRdb copy is restricted to in-frame clones and leaves out a portion. The sample lists more than 350,000 clones, over 9.5% occurring once. Sequencing was performed on naive CD4+ T cells from blood. Receptors were obtained from a woman between 18 and 29 years old in good health.

This chain uses TRBV2 with TRBJ2-1; 11 nucleotides agree with TRBD1. V shed 5 bases, J shed 7 bases, and the junction held 10 bases outside the gene matches. The CDR3 is made up of 16 amino acids. From germline, CDR1 is SNHLY and CDR2 FYNNEI. In DNA, the CDR3 is TGTGCCAGCAGTTTTCCGGGACAGGGGGTTCAGAATGAGCAGTTCTTC. Translated: CASSFPGQGVQNEQFF.

This clone was seen a handful of times. Additional DNA sequences in this sample encode the identical CDR3. J is TRBJ2-5 and V is TRBV7-2; 8 bases are shared with TRBD1. Unmatched junction bases numbered 3, after V lost 5 bases and J lost 1 base. Germline V gene sequence: CDR1 SGHTA, CDR2 FQGNSA. The CDR3 consists of 14 residues. CDR3 bases: TGTGCCAGCAGCCCTGGACAGGGCCAAGAGACCCAGTACTTC. This encodes CASSPGQGQETQYF.

This clone was observed a handful of times. The J gene is TRBJ2-3, the V gene TRBV7-2; 12 bases are shared with TRBD2. The germline V gene has CDR1 SGHTA and CDR2 FQGNSA. J gave up 6 bases and V 6 bases, and 1 base lay outside the gene matches. The CDR3 is made up of 13 amino acids. The CDR3 DNA reads as TGTGCCAGCAGGGGACTAGCGGGTGATACGCAGTATTTT. Translated, it gives CASRGLAGDTQYF.

V and J are TRBV6-5 and TRBJ2-7; 8 nucleotides line up with TRBD2. Per the germline V gene, CDR1 is MNHEY and CDR2 is SVGAGI. The CDR3 runs 13 residues. J lost 5 bases, V lost 6 bases, and 6 bases had no gene match. CDR3 DNA sequence: TGTGCCAGCAGGTCGGGAGGGCCGCACGAGCAGTACTTC. Amino acid sequence: CASRSGGPHEQYF.

The table lists this clone with a few counts. This chain joins TRBV5-1 and TRBJ2-1; tentative D call: TRBD1 (7 bases). This CDR3 has 16 amino acids. V lost 0 bases and J lost 1, with 11 bases in between. CDR1 SGHRS and CDR2 YFSETQ come from the germline V gene. CDR3 sequence: CASSLETGRSYNEQFF. CDR3 coding DNA: TGCGCCAGCAGCTTGGAGACAGGGAGGTCCTACAATGAGCAGTTCTTC.

The V and J genes are TRBV7-9 and TRBJ2-4; no firm D call. V lost 1 base, J lost 0 bases, and 7 bases lay in between. The CDR3 is made up of 15 amino acids. CDR1 and CDR2 from the germline V gene are SEHNR and FQNEAQ (reference sequence). CDR3 sequence (DNA): TGTGCCAGCAGCTTAGAGACCTTAGCCAAAAACATTCAGTACTTC. Its translation: CASSLETLAKNIQYF.

The chain uses TRBV4-3 and TRBJ2-3, with TRBD2 identical over 9 bases. CDR3 length: 17 residues. Trimming cost V 1 base and J 3 bases; bases outside gene matches: 8. The germline V gene encodes CDR1 LGHNA and CDR2 YSLEER. The CDR3 reads CASSQGPGLAETDTQYF. As DNA, the CDR3 is TGCGCCAGCAGCCAAGGGCCGGGACTAGCCGAAACAGATACGCAGTATTTT.

This chain connects TRBV25-1 to TRBJ2-3; 12 bases line up with TRBD2. The J segment lost 1 base and the V segment lost 5 bases, leaving 1 base of the junction unmatched. From germline, CDR1 is MGHDK and CDR2 SYGVNS. CDR3 size: 15 residues. Here the CDR3 reads CASSRTSGGTDTQYF. CDR3 in DNA: TGTGCCAGCAGTAGGACTAGCGGGGGCACAGATACGCAGTATTTT.

The V gene is TRBV7-8, the J gene TRBJ2-1; 8 nucleotides align to TRBD2. Per germline, CDR1 SGHVS and CDR2 FQNEAQ. V shed 5 bases, J shed 0 bases, and the junction held 9 bases outside the gene matches. CDR3 length: 17 amino acids. The CDR3 region is CASSGHPAGVSYNEQFF. The CDR3 nucleotides read TGTGCCAGCAGCGGCCACCCAGCGGGAGTCTCCTACAATGAGCAGTTCTTC.

This clone has a handful of counts. The chain recombines TRBV9 with TRBJ2-2; TRBD1 agrees at 8 bases. The ends lost 1 base at V and 2 bases at J; junction bases unmatched: 10. The germline V gene encodes CDR1 SGDLS and CDR2 YYNGEE. The CDR3 consists of 18 residues. The CDR3 region has the DNA TGTGCCAGCAGCGTATCTCGACGGACAGGGTTAAACACCGGGGAGCTGTTTTTT. Translation: CASSVSRRTGLNTGELFF.

As regards this clone: Distinct nucleotide sequences in the sample also encode this CDR3. V is TRBV29-1 and J is TRBJ1-2; D is unclear. CDR3 size: 11 residues. CDR1 and CDR2 (germline): SQVTM, ANQGSEA. The ends were cut back, 3 bases at V and 3 bases at J, with 5 bases in the middle. CDR3: CSVDRDYGYTF. CDR3 nucleotide sequence: TGCAGCGTTGACAGAGACTATGGCTACACCTTC.

The V gene is TRBV6-6, the J gene TRBJ2-7, with D perhaps TRBD2 (6 bases). This CDR3 region has 12 residues. V was shortened by 6 bases and J by 9 bases, with 15 bases between the two germline ends. CDR1 MNHNY and CDR2 SVGAGI come from the germline V gene (reference sequence). The CDR3 DNA sequence: TGTGCCAGCAGGCGACCGGGGGAAAGGCAGTACGTC. Its translation is CASRRPGERQYV.

J is TRBJ1-2 and V is TRBV4-2; D unclear. CDR3 length: 15 residues. Germline-derived CDR1 and CDR2 are LGHNA and YNFKEQ. Trimming left V 0 bases short and J 4 bases short, with 12 bases between. The CDR3: CASSQDRRPIYGYTF. The DNA of the CDR3 is TGTGCCAGCAGCCAAGATCGAAGACCCATCTATGGCTACACCTTC.

The chain links TRBV30 to TRBJ2-3, with D unresolved. Trimming removed 3 bases at V and 0 bases at J, with 1 base between. This CDR3 is built from 11 residues. Per germline, CDR1 GTSNPN and CDR2 SVGIG (reference sequence). CDR3 sequence reads: CAWSSTDTQYF. CDR3 bases: TGTGCCTGGAGCAGCACAGATACGCAGTATTTT.

This chain joins TRBV7-9 and TRBJ1-4; unclear D gene. The CDR3 is 14 amino acids. V shed 8 bases and J shed 5 bases, with 15 bases lying between them. Germline loops: CDR1 SEHNR, CDR2 FQNEAQ (reference sequence). CDR3 amino acids: CASVQHGLNEKLFF. The CDR3 DNA sequence: TGTGCCAGCGTACAACACGGACTCAATGAAAAACTGTTTTTT.

The gene calls are TRBV6-5 and TRBJ2-1; D ambiguous. The CDR3 runs to 12 residues. Germline loops: CDR1 MNHEY, CDR2 SVGAGI. Trimming pared 3 bases from V and 5 bases from J, leaving 5 bases between. The CDR3 nucleotides are TGTGCCAGCAGTTATCGAGACAATGAGCAGTTCTTC. Translating it yields CASSYRDNEQFF.

The rearrangement joins TRBV7-2 to TRBJ2-5, with D maybe TRBD2 (5 bases). The length of the CDR3 is 13 residues. CDR1 SGHTA and CDR2 FQGNSA come from the germline V gene. Between the trimmed V and J ends, which lost 6 bases and 2 bases, there was a span of 10 bases. The CDR3 protein is CASSPSGQETQYF. In DNA form, the CDR3 reads TGTGCCAGCAGTCCCAGCGGTCAAGAGACCCAGTACTTC.

The rearrangement uses TRBV1 and TRBJ2-1; TRBD2, the table's D call, lacks a check against the DNA. TRBV1 is designated a pseudogene. The CDR3 consists of 18 residues. CDR3 sequence reads: CTSSRRGSGRPPRDEQFF. CDR3 nucleotides: TGCACCAGCAGCCGGCGGGGTAGCGGGAGGCCTCCTCGGGATGAGCAGTTCTTC.

This clone has just a few counts. The V call is TRBV4-1, the J call TRBJ1-1; the D is unclear. Per germline, CDR1 MGHRA and CDR2 YSYEKL. V lost 1 base to trimming and J lost 3 bases, with 21 bases between them. This CDR3 region has 18 residues. CDR3 residues: CASSQGPRRAHPYTEAFF. The CDR3 DNA is TGCGCCAGCAGCCAAGGCCCTAGAAGGGCCCATCCTTACACTGAAGCTTTCTTT.

There are a few counts of this clone. The chain has TRBV6-5 and TRBJ2-7; TRBD2 might be the D (6 bases). This CDR3 contains 15 residues. The germline V gene encodes CDR1 MNHEY and CDR2 SVGAGI. Trimming stripped 6 bases from V and 1 base from J, with 16 bases between. The CDR3 DNA is TGTGCCAGCAGCCCTGCGAGGGCGGGGTCCTACGAGCAGTACTTC. This gives the protein CASSPARAGSYEQYF.